These T cell receptor beta chains were read from a single sample in a study of CD8 T cells in Susac syndrome. TCRdb re-analysed the immunoSEQ multiplex PCR reads in MiXCR, keeping a single row per CDR3 protein. This table has some 180,000 distinct CDR3 sequences, about 95% appearing once. Sequencing input: CD4+ T cells from PBMCs. The receptor source for this set is a human donor in good health. Each CDR3 is given without its conserved first and last residue.

j_call: TRBJ1-5
v_call: TRBV9
cdr3_aa: ASSAGVYSNQPQH

j_call: TRBJ2-7
v_call: TRBV24-1
cdr3_aa: ATSDSLRPYEQY

j_call: TRBJ1-1
v_call: TRBV4-1
cdr3_aa: ASSQVVPDTEAF

j_call: TRBJ2-7
v_call: TRBV25-1
cdr3_aa: ASSPTYSKLANEQY

j_call: TRBJ2-7
v_call: TRBV20-1
cdr3_aa: SARDLPRLAVYEQY

j_call: TRBJ1-1
v_call: TRBV20-1
cdr3_aa: SARDSVEAF

j_call: TRBJ2-3
v_call: TRBV4-3
cdr3_aa: ASSQSGKHTDTQY

j_call: TRBJ2-5
v_call: TRBV6-6
cdr3_aa: ASSYGQAQY

j_call: TRBJ2-1
v_call: TRBV20-1
cdr3_aa: SVGGSESYNEQF

j_call: TRBJ2-5
v_call: TRBV15
cdr3_aa: ATSRAGGMVKTQY

j_call: TRBJ2-5
v_call: TRBV27
cdr3_aa: ASSFRGPQETQY

j_call: TRBJ2-7
v_call: TRBV20-1
cdr3_aa: SARDLGSGSSYEQY

j_call: TRBJ2-1
v_call: TRBV3-1
cdr3_aa: ASKRLAGLNNEQF

j_call: TRBJ2-1
v_call: TRBV2
cdr3_aa: ASSPFSDGEQF

j_call: TRBJ2-1
v_call: TRBV19
cdr3_aa: ASSTTSPRDPQF

j_call: TRBJ2-1
v_call: TRBV20-1
cdr3_aa: SASRNSNNEQF

j_call: TRBJ2-1
v_call: TRBV27
cdr3_aa: ASSKGPASYNEQF

j_call: TRBJ1-1
v_call: TRBV5-1
cdr3_aa: ASSLEGTMNTEAF

j_call: TRBJ2-3
v_call: TRBV20-1
cdr3_aa: SAHSGRSPDTQY

j_call: TRBJ1-1
v_call: TRBV15
cdr3_aa: ATSRPDRFEAF

j_call: TRBJ2-4
v_call: TRBV27
cdr3_aa: ASSPPRSQRKNIQY

j_call: TRBJ2-7
v_call: TRBV20-1
cdr3_aa: SARGAPGGVLSYEQY

j_call: TRBJ1-1
v_call: TRBV13
cdr3_aa: ASRGEAEAF

j_call: TRBJ1-1
v_call: TRBV5-1
cdr3_aa: ASSWTGGAEAF

j_call: TRBJ2-3
v_call: TRBV2
cdr3_aa: ASSTTGLPSTDTQY

j_call: TRBJ2-7
v_call: TRBV7-6
cdr3_aa: ASSLAQDSYEQY

j_call: TRBJ2-5
v_call: TRBV20-1
cdr3_aa: SARWDRQETQY

j_call: TRBJ2-1
v_call: TRBV4-2
cdr3_aa: ASTPGLANNEQF

j_call: TRBJ1-5
v_call: TRBV4-1
cdr3_aa: ASSHAGRVAGQPQH

j_call: TRBJ2-3
v_call: TRBV3-1
cdr3_aa: ASSRRTGADTQY

j_call: TRBJ2-1
v_call: TRBV2
cdr3_aa: AGGTGKGRGF

j_call: TRBJ2-3
v_call: TRBV20-1
cdr3_aa: SARVAGYTQY

j_call: TRBJ2-5
v_call: TRBV7-9
cdr3_aa: ASSARASQETQY

j_call: TRBJ2-7
v_call: TRBV24-1
cdr3_aa: ATSDWASGFYEQY

j_call: TRBJ1-2
v_call: TRBV27
cdr3_aa: ASSSHKGQRYGYT

j_call: TRBJ2-1
v_call: TRBV7-2
cdr3_aa: ASSFVAGNEQF

j_call: TRBJ2-5
v_call: TRBV23-1
cdr3_aa: AWYGPARTQY

j_call: TRBJ2-1
v_call: TRBV9
cdr3_aa: ASSHPFRTSGSGEQF

j_call: TRBJ2-3
v_call: TRBV4-2
cdr3_aa: ASSQGGIRTDTQY

j_call: TRBJ2-3
v_call: TRBV28
cdr3_aa: ASSASLTDTQY

j_call: TRBJ2-4
v_call: TRBV18
cdr3_aa: ASSPLTGASAKNIQY

j_call: TRBJ2-1
v_call: TRBV28
cdr3_aa: ASKRRTSGNARHNEQF

j_call: TRBJ2-3
v_call: TRBV3-1
cdr3_aa: ASSSGLAGWADTQY

j_call: TRBJ2-3
v_call: TRBV6-1
cdr3_aa: ASAQEGAGGSSTDTQY

j_call: TRBJ2-5
v_call: TRBV2
cdr3_aa: ASSAMTGQETQY

j_call: TRBJ2-7
v_call: TRBV27
cdr3_aa: ASSLSGDPRRDEQY